Listed below are T cell receptor beta chains from one sample, sequenced in a study of response to subunit inactivated influenza vaccine. MiXCR was run by TCRdb on the RT-PCR reads, yielding one entry per CDR3 protein. The profile shows more than 550,000 distinct CDR3 sequences, around 10% of them singletons. In addition, the sample was reused for a study of T cells expressing NK-cell markers.

The source was PBMCs from blood, collected on the day of vaccination. These receptor sequences come from a man aged 45-60 years who received an inactivated influenza vaccine. Each CDR3 is given with its conserved first and last residue. Each record gives: J gene, V gene, D gene, clone size, CDR3 DNA, CDR3 protein. D genes are given only for firm matches. Some rows have no size entry. The others give once, few or many, or a class for an expanded clone.

j_call: TRBJ2-7
v_call: TRBV5-5
d_call: .
clone_size: many
cdr3_nt: TGCGCCAGCAGCTTAGGCGGGTACTCCTACGAGCAGTACTTC
cdr3_aa: CASSLGGYSYEQYF

j_call: TRBJ2-3
v_call: TRBV29-1
d_call: .
clone_size: few
cdr3_nt: TGCAGCGTTGAAAAAGGGACCAGGGGAGATACGCAGTATTTT
cdr3_aa: CSVEKGTRGDTQYF

j_call: TRBJ2-1
v_call: TRBV5-1
d_call: .
clone_size: few
cdr3_nt: TGCGCCAGCAGCTCCGGTTTCGGGGAATCTTACAATGAGCAGTTCTTC
cdr3_aa: CASSSGFGESYNEQFF

j_call: TRBJ2-7
v_call: TRBV4-1
d_call: TRBD2
clone_size: .
cdr3_nt: TGCGCCAGCAGCCAGGAACTAGCGGTGAGCTCCTACGAGCAGTACTTC
cdr3_aa: CASSQELAVSSYEQYF

j_call: TRBJ1-1
v_call: TRBV10-3
d_call: .
clone_size: few
cdr3_nt: TGTGCCATCAGTGGACAAAACACTGAAGCTTTCTTT
cdr3_aa: CAISGQNTEAFF

j_call: TRBJ2-7
v_call: TRBV5-5
d_call: .
clone_size: .
cdr3_nt: TGTGCCAGCAGCTTGATCGGCCACGAGCAGTACTTC
cdr3_aa: CASSLIGHEQYF

j_call: TRBJ2-7
v_call: TRBV7-8
d_call: TRBD1
clone_size: once
cdr3_nt: TGTGCCAGCAGCCGAGGTTTTCGGGACAGGGCCTACGAGCAGTACTTC
cdr3_aa: CASSRGFRDRAYEQYF

j_call: TRBJ2-7
v_call: TRBV18
d_call: TRBD2
clone_size: few
cdr3_nt: TGTGCCAGCTCACCTTCGGGACTAGCGGGAGTCTGGGAGCAGTACTTC
cdr3_aa: CASSPSGLAGVWEQYF

j_call: TRBJ2-7
v_call: TRBV7-9
d_call: .
clone_size: many
cdr3_nt: TGTGCCAGCAGCCCAATTTACGAGCAGTACTTC
cdr3_aa: CASSPIYEQYF

j_call: TRBJ2-3
v_call: TRBV5-1
d_call: .
clone_size: .
cdr3_nt: TGCGCCAGCAGCCCACGGGCCAGCACAGATACGCAGTATTTT
cdr3_aa: CASSPRASTDTQYF

j_call: TRBJ2-1
v_call: TRBV30
d_call: .
clone_size: few
cdr3_nt: TGTGCCTGGGGGGAAGGAAGGGGTATAAGGGGGCAGTTCTTC
cdr3_aa: CAWGEGRGIRGQFF

j_call: TRBJ2-3
v_call: TRBV19
d_call: .
clone_size: few
cdr3_nt: TGTGCCACGGGCCCAATTTCGCAGTATTTT
cdr3_aa: CATGPISQYF

j_call: TRBJ2-2
v_call: TRBV18
d_call: .
clone_size: .
cdr3_nt: TGTGCCAGCTCACCTGCCAGCAAAGGGGGGGAGCTGTTTTTT
cdr3_aa: CASSPASKGGELFF

j_call: TRBJ1-3
v_call: TRBV18
d_call: .
clone_size: once
cdr3_nt: TGTGCCAGCTCACCAAACAGACGAAACACCATATATTTT
cdr3_aa: CASSPNRRNTIYF

j_call: TRBJ1-1
v_call: TRBV20-1
d_call: TRBD1
clone_size: .
cdr3_nt: TGCAGTGCTAGAGATTATCAGGGGGCGAACACTGAAGCTTTCTTT
cdr3_aa: CSARDYQGANTEAFF

j_call: TRBJ1-2
v_call: TRBV7-2
d_call: .
clone_size: .
cdr3_nt: TGTGCCAGCAGCTTTGCGACAGGAGCTCACTATGGCTACACCTTC
cdr3_aa: CASSFATGAHYGYTF

j_call: TRBJ2-7
v_call: TRBV11-2
d_call: TRBD1
clone_size: few
cdr3_nt: TGTGCCAGCAGCTCCCTAGTACAAAGACCCCGGACAGGGCAGTACTTC
cdr3_aa: CASSSLVQRPRTGQYF

j_call: TRBJ2-5
v_call: TRBV27
d_call: .
clone_size: many
cdr3_nt: TGTGCCAGCAGTTTGTCTTCGTGGGGGGGCCGAGAGACCCAGTACTTC
cdr3_aa: CASSLSSWGGRETQYF

j_call: TRBJ1-2
v_call: TRBV7-2
d_call: .
clone_size: .
cdr3_nt: TGTGCCAGCAGCTTGCAGTCCTCCGCGATTCCCTATGGCTACACCTTC
cdr3_aa: CASSLQSSAIPYGYTF

j_call: TRBJ2-3
v_call: TRBV25-1
d_call: TRBD2
clone_size: .
cdr3_nt: TGTGCCACCGTCCCCTCGGGAGGTTTGGCAGATACGCAGTATTTT
cdr3_aa: CATVPSGGLADTQYF

j_call: TRBJ1-5
v_call: TRBV28
d_call: .
clone_size: .
cdr3_nt: TGTGCCAGCAGTGACCCCCGAGGGGGGGGCGGCAATCAGCCCCAGCATTTT
cdr3_aa: CASSDPRGGGGNQPQHF

j_call: TRBJ2-5
v_call: TRBV20-1
d_call: TRBD2
clone_size: few
cdr3_nt: TGCAGTGCTAGAAGTAGACTAGCGACCGAAGAGACCCAGTACTTC
cdr3_aa: CSARSRLATEETQYF

j_call: TRBJ1-1
v_call: TRBV29-1
d_call: .
clone_size: .
cdr3_nt: TGCAGCGCGCGAGAGGGAAGGACTGAAGCTTTCTTT
cdr3_aa: CSAREGRTEAFF

j_call: TRBJ2-7
v_call: TRBV5-1
d_call: .
clone_size: few
cdr3_nt: TGCGCCAGCAGCTTAAGGGTCTTTGGGCTACAAGGGCAGTACTTC
cdr3_aa: CASSLRVFGLQGQYF

j_call: TRBJ2-5
v_call: TRBV20-1
d_call: .
clone_size: .
cdr3_nt: TGCAGTGCTAGAGTCTTCGGATATCACTACGAGACCCAGTACTTC
cdr3_aa: CSARVFGYHYETQYF

j_call: TRBJ2-5
v_call: TRBV7-6
d_call: TRBD1
clone_size: .
cdr3_nt: TGTGCCAGCAGCTTCGACAGGGGTCCGAGGGAGACCCAGTACTTC
cdr3_aa: CASSFDRGPRETQYF

j_call: TRBJ2-7
v_call: TRBV20-1
d_call: .
clone_size: .
cdr3_nt: TGCAGTGCTAAGGGGCAGGGTCTACGCGAGCAGTACTTC
cdr3_aa: CSAKGQGLREQYF

j_call: TRBJ2-1
v_call: TRBV20-1
d_call: TRBD2
clone_size: few
cdr3_nt: TGCAGTGCTAGACCCCAGAGGGGACTAGCGGGAGGGTCCTACAATGAGCAGTTCTTC
cdr3_aa: CSARPQRGLAGGSYNEQFF

j_call: TRBJ2-1
v_call: TRBV28
d_call: .
clone_size: .
cdr3_nt: TGTGCCAGCAGTTACGACAGAGCAACCTACAATGAGCAGTTCTTC
cdr3_aa: CASSYDRATYNEQFF

j_call: TRBJ2-1
v_call: TRBV5-1
d_call: TRBD2
clone_size: .
cdr3_nt: TGCGCCAGCAGCGAGGGGATAAGCGGGAACTCCTACAATGAGCAGTTCTTC
cdr3_aa: CASSEGISGNSYNEQFF

j_call: TRBJ2-3
v_call: TRBV12-3/TRBV12-4
d_call: TRBD2
clone_size: .
cdr3_nt: TGTGCCAGCAGTTCGAGGGGACTAGCAGACTACACAGATACGCAGTATTTT
cdr3_aa: CASSSRGLADYTDTQYF

j_call: TRBJ1-5
v_call: TRBV20-1
d_call: TRBD1
clone_size: .
cdr3_nt: TGCAGTGCTAGTCGGGACAGGGGACCGGGTCAGCCCCAGCATTTT
cdr3_aa: CSASRDRGPGQPQHF

j_call: TRBJ2-1
v_call: TRBV12-3/TRBV12-4
d_call: TRBD1
clone_size: few
cdr3_nt: TGTGCCAGCAGTTCGCTAATCCGGGACAGGGGGCTCAATGAGCAGTTCTTC
cdr3_aa: CASSSLIRDRGLNEQFF

j_call: TRBJ2-1
v_call: TRBV4-1
d_call: .
clone_size: few
cdr3_nt: TGCGCCAGCAGCCAAAGGGAGGAGCCATACAATGAGCAGTTCTTC
cdr3_aa: CASSQREEPYNEQFF

j_call: TRBJ2-7
v_call: TRBV20-1
d_call: TRBD1
clone_size: few
cdr3_nt: TGCAGTGCCCTTACCGGGACAGGGGCCTACGAGCAGTACTTC
cdr3_aa: CSALTGTGAYEQYF

j_call: TRBJ2-6
v_call: TRBV18
d_call: .
clone_size: .
cdr3_nt: TGTGCCAGCTCACCCCCCAGCAGCTCTGGGGCCAACGTCCTGACTTTC
cdr3_aa: CASSPPSSSGANVLTF

j_call: TRBJ1-6
v_call: TRBV4-3
d_call: .
clone_size: few
cdr3_nt: TGCGCCAGCAGCCAAGGCCGGGTTTGGAATTCACCCCTCCACTTT
cdr3_aa: CASSQGRVWNSPLHF

j_call: TRBJ1-5
v_call: TRBV20-1
d_call: TRBD1
clone_size: few
cdr3_nt: TGCAGTGCGAGTCAGGGACAGGAGGTTCAGCCCCAGCATTTT
cdr3_aa: CSASQGQEVQPQHF

j_call: TRBJ2-7
v_call: TRBV20-1
d_call: TRBD1
clone_size: few
cdr3_nt: TGCAGTGCTAGAGATTCTAACAGGGGTCGTCGCTACGAGCAGTACTTC
cdr3_aa: CSARDSNRGRRYEQYF

j_call: TRBJ2-7
v_call: TRBV12-3/TRBV12-4
d_call: TRBD2
clone_size: few
cdr3_nt: TGTGCCAGCAGGGTAGCCTGGGAGGGAAACGAGCAGTACTTC
cdr3_aa: CASRVAWEGNEQYF

j_call: TRBJ1-2
v_call: TRBV29-1
d_call: .
clone_size: many
cdr3_nt: TGCAGCGTTGAGAGACAGGCCAACTATGGCTACACCTTC
cdr3_aa: CSVERQANYGYTF

j_call: TRBJ1-1
v_call: TRBV5-5
d_call: TRBD1
clone_size: .
cdr3_nt: TGTGCCAGCAGCTTGGGGGGACAGGGGGCAATGGGGGCTTTCTTT
cdr3_aa: CASSLGGQGAMGAFF

j_call: TRBJ2-7
v_call: TRBV20-1
d_call: TRBD1
clone_size: few
cdr3_nt: TGCAGTGCCCATACCGGGACAGGGAGGTTGGACGAGCAGTACTTC
cdr3_aa: CSAHTGTGRLDEQYF

j_call: TRBJ1-2
v_call: TRBV5-4
d_call: .
clone_size: many
cdr3_nt: TGTGCCAGCAGTGTTGGGGTTGGCTATGGCTACACCTTC
cdr3_aa: CASSVGVGYGYTF

j_call: TRBJ1-2
v_call: TRBV28
d_call: .
clone_size: many
cdr3_nt: TGTGCCAGCAAAGATCCGATGAACTATGGCTACACCTTC
cdr3_aa: CASKDPMNYGYTF